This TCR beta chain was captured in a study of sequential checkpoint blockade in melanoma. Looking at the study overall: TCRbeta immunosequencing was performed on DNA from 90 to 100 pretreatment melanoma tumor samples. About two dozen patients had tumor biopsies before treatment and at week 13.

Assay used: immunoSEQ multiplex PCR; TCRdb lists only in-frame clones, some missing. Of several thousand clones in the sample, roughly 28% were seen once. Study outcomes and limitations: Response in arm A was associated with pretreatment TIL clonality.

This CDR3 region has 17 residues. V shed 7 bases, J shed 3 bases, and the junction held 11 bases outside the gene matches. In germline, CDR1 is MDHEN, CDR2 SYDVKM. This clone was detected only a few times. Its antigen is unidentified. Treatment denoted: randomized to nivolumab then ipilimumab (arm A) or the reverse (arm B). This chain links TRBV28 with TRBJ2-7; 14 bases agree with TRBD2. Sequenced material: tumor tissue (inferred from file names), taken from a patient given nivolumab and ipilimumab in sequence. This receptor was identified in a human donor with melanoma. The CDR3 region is CASTSPGTSGRGYEQYF. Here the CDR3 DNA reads TGTGCCAGCACCTCCCCCGGGACTAGCGGGAGAGGCTACGAGCAGTACTTC.